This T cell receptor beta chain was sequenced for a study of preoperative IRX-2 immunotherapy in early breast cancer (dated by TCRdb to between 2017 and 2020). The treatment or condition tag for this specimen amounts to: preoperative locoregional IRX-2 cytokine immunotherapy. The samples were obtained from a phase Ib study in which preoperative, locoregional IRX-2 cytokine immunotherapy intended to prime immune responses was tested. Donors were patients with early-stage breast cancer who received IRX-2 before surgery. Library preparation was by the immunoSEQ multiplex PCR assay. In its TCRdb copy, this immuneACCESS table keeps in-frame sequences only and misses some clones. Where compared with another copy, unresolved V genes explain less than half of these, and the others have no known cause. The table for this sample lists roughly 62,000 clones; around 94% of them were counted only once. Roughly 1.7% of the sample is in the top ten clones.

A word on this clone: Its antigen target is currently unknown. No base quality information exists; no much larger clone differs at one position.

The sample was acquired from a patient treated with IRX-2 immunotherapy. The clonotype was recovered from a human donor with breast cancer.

This receptor has the CDR3 CASRPTGAPQPQHF. The DNA sequence is given as TGTGCCAGCAGACCTACAGGGGCCCCTCAGCCCCAGCATTTT. The chain employs TRBV27 and TRBJ1-5; the central 7 bases match TRBD1. The CDR3 measures 14 amino acids from cysteine to phenylalanine. CDR3 DNA only is kept here, 42 bases in frame from base 1. Compared with germline, V lacks 6 bases and J lacks 6 bases; bases without a gene match: 8. From the germline V gene (reference sequence), CDR1 is MNHEY and CDR2 is SMNVEV.